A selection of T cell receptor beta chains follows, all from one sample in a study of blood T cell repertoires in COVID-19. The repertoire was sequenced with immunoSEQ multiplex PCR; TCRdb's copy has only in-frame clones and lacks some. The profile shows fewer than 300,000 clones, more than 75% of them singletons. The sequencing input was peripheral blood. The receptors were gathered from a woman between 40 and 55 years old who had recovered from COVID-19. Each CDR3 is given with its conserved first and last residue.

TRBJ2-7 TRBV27 CASSPGGLPYEQYF
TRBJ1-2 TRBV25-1 CASSDRRQGGYGYTF
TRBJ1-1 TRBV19 CASSIDHTGGKTEAFF
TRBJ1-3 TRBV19 CASSIEPAPGNTIYF
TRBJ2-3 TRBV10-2 CASTPRAGGTDTQYF
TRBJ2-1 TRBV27 CATSPGGGYNEQFF
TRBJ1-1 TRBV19 CASGTGNTEAFF
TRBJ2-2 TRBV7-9 CASSSPGSRATGELFF
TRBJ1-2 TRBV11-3 CASSSGSVGGHLDYGYTF
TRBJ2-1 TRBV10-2 CASTKEGAGGGNEQFF
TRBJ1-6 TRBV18 CASSPREGDSPLHF
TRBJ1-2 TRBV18 CASSPSPTGPWGPNYGYTF
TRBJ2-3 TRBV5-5 CASSYLAGGPEDTQYF
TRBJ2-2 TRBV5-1 CASSLEFGGLTAGELFF
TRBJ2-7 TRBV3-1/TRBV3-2 CASSQDLGTSGSRGEQYF
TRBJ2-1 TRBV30 CAWSPSGRSYNEQFF
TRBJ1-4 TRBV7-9 CASSFRQGRARTNEKLFF
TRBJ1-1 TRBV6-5 CASSYGRDQAFF
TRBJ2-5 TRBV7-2 CASSPLGLAETQYF
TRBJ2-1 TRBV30 CAWRGGGVEFF
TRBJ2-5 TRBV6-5 CASELGLPQETQYF
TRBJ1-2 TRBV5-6 CASSSVTQVFYGYTF
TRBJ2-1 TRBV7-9 CASSLGTGGNEQFF
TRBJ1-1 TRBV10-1 CASSWDTSGAEAFF
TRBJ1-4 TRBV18 CASSNQGYPNEKLFF
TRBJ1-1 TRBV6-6 CASSPTPGGPTEAFF
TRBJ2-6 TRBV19 CASSPFPSGANVLTF